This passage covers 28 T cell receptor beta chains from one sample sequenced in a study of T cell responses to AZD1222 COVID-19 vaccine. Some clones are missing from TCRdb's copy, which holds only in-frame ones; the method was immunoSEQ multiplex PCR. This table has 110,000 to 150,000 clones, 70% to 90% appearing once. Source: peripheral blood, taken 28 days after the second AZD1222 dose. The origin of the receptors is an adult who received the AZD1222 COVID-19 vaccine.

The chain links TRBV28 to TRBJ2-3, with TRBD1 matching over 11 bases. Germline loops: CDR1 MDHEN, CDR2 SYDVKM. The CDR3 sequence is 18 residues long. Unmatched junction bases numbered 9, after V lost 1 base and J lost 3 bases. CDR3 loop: CASSLSPFGQGATDTQYF. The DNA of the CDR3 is TGTGCCAGCAGTTTATCCCCCTTCGGACAGGGGGCTACAGATACGCAGTATTTT.

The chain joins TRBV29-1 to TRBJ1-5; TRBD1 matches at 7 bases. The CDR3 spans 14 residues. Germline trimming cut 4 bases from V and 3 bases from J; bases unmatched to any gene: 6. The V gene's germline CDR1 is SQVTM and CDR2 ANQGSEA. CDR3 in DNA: TGCAGCGTTGGGGAGGGACAGTACAATCAGCCCCAGCATTTT. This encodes CSVGEGQYNQPQHF.

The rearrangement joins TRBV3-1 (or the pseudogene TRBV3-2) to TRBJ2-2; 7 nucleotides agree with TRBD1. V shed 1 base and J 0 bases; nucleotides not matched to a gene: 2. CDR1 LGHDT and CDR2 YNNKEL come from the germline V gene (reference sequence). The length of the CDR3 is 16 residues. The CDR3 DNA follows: TGTGCCAGCAGCCAAGGGGGACAGTCGAACACCGGGGAGCTGTTTTTT. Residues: CASSQGGQSNTGELFF.

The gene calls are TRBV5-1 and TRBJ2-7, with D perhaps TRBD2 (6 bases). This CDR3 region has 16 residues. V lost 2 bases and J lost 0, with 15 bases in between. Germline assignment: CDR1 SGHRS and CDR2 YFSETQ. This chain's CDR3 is CASSFRGTASSYEQYF. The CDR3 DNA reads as TGCGCCAGCAGCTTTCGGGGGACGGCGAGCTCCTACGAGCAGTACTTC.

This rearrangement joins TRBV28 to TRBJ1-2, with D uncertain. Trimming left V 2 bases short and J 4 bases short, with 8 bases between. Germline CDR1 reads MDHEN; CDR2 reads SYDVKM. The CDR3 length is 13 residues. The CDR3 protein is CASSLKAAYGYTF. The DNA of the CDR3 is TGTGCCAGCAGTTTAAAGGCAGCCTATGGCTACACCTTC.

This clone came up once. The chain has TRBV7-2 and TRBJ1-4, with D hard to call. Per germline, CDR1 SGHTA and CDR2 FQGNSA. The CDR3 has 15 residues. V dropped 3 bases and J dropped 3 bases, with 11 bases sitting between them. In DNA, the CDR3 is TGTGCCAGCAGCTTGGGTTCGGTCCCTAATGAAAAACTGTTTTTT. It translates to CASSLGSVPNEKLFF.

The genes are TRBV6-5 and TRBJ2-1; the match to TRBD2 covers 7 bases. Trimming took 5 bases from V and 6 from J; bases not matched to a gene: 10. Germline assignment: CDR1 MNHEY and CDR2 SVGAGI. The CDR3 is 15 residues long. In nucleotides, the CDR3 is TGTGCCAGCAGTCGGACTAGTACAATACCCAATGAGCAGTTCTTC. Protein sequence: CASSRTSTIPNEQFF.

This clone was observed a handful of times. The CDR3: CASGPQGVNIQYF. Here the CDR3 DNA reads TGTGCCAGCGGGCCCCAAGGGGTGAACATTCAGTACTTC. This chain joins TRBV2 and TRBJ2-4; weak D call: TRBD1 (5 bases). CDR1 SNHLY and CDR2 FYNNEI come from the germline V gene. The V gene lost 8 bases and the J gene lost 7 bases, with 15 bases spanning the gap. The CDR3 length is 13 residues.

CDR3 residues: CASCGGLSNYGYTF. The CDR3 DNA follows: TGTGCCAGTTGTGGGGGGCTCTCTAACTATGGCTACACCTTC. The chain recombines TRBV6-5 with TRBJ1-2, with D possibly matching TRBD1 (6 bases). V lost 9 bases and J 0 bases, leaving 14 bases between the germline ends. CDR3 length equals 14 residues. Germline V gene lookup returns CDR1 MNHEY and CDR2 SVGAGI.

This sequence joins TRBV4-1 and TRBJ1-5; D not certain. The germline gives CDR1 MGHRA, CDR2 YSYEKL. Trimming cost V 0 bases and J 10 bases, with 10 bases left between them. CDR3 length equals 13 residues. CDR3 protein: CASSQDRSTPQHF. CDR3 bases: TGCGCCAGCAGCCAAGATCGCAGTACCCCCCAGCATTTT.

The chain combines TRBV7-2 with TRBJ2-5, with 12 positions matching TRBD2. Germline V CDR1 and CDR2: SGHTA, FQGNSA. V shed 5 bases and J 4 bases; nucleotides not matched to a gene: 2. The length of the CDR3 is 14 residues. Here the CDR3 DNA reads TGTGCCAGCAGCAAGGGACTAGCGGGAGAGACCCAGTACTTC. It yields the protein CASSKGLAGETQYF.

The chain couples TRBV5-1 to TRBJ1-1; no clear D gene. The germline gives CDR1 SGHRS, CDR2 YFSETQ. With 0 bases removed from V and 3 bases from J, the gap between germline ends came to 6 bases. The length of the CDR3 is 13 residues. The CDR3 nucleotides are TGCGCCAGCAGCTTGGTGGGATACACTGAAGCTTTCTTT. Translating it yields CASSLVGYTEAFF.

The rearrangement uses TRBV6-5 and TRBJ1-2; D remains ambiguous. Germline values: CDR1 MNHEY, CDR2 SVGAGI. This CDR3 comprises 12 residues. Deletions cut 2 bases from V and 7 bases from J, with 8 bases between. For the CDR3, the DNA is TGTGCCAGCAGTTACAGGTCGGGTGGCTACACCTTC. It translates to CASSYRSGGYTF.

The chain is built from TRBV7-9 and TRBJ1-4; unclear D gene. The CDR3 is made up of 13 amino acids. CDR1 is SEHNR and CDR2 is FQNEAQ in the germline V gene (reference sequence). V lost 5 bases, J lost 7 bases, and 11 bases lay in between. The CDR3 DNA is TGTGCCAGCAGCGGTACCCGGTCTGAAAAACTGTTTTTT. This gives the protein CASSGTRSEKLFF.

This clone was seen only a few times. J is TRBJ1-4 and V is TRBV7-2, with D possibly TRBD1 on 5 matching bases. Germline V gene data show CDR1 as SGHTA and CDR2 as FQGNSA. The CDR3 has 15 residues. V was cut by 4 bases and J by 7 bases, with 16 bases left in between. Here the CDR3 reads CASSWSGARGEKLFF. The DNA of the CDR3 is TGTGCCAGCAGCTGGTCCGGGGCCCGGGGTGAAAAACTGTTTTTT. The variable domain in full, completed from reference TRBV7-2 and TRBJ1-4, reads GAGVSQSPSNKVTEKGKDVELRCDPISGHTALYWYRQSLGQGLEFLIYFQGNSAPDKSGLPSDRFSAERTGGSVSTLTIQRTQQEDSAVYLCASSWSGARGEKLFFGSGTQLSVL.

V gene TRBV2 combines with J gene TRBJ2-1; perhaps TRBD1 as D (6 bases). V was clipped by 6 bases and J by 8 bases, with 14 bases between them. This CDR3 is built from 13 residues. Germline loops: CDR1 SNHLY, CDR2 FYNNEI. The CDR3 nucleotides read TGTGCCAGCAGGATAGGGGGAGTGGATGAGCAGTTCTTC. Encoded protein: CASRIGGVDEQFF.

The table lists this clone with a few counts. CDR3 sequence (DNA): TGCGCCAGCAGGGGAGAAAGGGAGACCGGGGAGCTGTTTTTT. Translation gives CASRGERETGELFF. The chain couples TRBV10-1 to TRBJ2-2, with D possibly being TRBD2 (5 bases). The V and J ends lost 6 bases and 5 bases respectively, with 13 bases between them. This CDR3 is built from 14 residues. CDR1 is WNHNN and CDR2 is SYGVQD in the germline V gene (reference sequence).

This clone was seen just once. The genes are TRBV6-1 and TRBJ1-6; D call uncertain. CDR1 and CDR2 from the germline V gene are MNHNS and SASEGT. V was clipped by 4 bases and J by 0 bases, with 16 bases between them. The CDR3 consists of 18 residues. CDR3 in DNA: TGTGCCAGCAGTGTAGGATTAAGCACGAGCTCCTATAATTCACCCCTCCACTTT. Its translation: CASSVGLSTSSYNSPLHF.

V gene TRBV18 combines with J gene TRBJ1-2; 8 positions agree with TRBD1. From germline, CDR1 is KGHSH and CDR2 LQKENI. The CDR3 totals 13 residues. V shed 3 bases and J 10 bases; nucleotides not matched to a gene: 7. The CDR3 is CASSPGQVDVYTF. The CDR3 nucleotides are TGTGCCAGCTCACCGGGACAGGTAGATGTCTACACCTTC.

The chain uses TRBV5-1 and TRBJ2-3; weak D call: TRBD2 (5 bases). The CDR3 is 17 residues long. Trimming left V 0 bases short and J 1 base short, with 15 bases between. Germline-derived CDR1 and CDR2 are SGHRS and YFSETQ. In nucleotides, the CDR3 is TGCGCCAGCAGCTTGGCAGATCGCGGGCGTGGCACAGATACGCAGTATTTT. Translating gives CASSLADRGRGTDTQYF.

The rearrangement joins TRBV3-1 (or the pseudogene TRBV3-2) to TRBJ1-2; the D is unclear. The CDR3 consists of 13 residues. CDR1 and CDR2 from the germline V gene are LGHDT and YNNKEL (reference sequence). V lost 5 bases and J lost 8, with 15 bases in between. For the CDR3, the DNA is TGTGCCAGCAGCGCAGACCTGTCTTGGGGCTACACCTTC. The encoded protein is CASSADLSWGYTF.

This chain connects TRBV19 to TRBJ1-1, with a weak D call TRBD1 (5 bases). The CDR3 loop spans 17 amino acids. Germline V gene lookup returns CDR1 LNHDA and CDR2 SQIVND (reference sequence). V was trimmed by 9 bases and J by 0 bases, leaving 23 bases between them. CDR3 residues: CASWQKSRRGVNTEAFF. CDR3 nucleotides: TGTGCCAGCTGGCAGAAATCTCGGCGGGGGGTGAACACTGAAGCTTTCTTT.

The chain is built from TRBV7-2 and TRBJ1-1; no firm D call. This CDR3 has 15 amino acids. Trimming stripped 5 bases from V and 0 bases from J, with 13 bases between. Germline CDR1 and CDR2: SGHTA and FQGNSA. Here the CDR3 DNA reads TGTGCCAGCAGCCTCGACAACCACTTGAACACTGAAGCTTTCTTT. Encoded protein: CASSLDNHLNTEAFF.

CDR3 sequence (DNA): TGTGCCAGCAGGACCGCCTTGGGCACTGAAGCTTTCTTT. This codes for CASRTALGTEAFF. The chain joins TRBV6-6 to TRBJ1-1; no definite D call. Germline CDR1 is MNHNY and CDR2 is SVGAGI (reference sequence). V lost 6 bases and J 4 bases, leaving 12 bases between the germline ends. The CDR3 totals 13 residues.

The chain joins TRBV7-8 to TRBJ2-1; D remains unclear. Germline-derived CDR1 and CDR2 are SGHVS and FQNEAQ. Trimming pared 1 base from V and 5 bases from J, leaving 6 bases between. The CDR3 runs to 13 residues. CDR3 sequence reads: CASSLGPNNEQFF. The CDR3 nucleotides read TGTGCCAGCAGCTTAGGACCCAACAATGAGCAGTTCTTC.

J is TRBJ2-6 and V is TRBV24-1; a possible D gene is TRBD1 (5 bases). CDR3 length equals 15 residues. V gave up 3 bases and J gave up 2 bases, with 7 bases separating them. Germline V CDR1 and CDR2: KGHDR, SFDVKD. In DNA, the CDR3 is TGTGCCACCAGTGATGCCAGGGCTGGGGCCAACGTCCTGACTTTC. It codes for CATSDARAGANVLTF.

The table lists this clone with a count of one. The CDR3 protein is CATAGSGANVLTF. Written as DNA, the CDR3 is TGTGCCACCGCAGGGTCTGGGGCCAACGTCCTGACTTTC. This chain joins TRBV24-1 and TRBJ2-6; possible D gene TRBD1, 5 bases. Germline CDR1 KGHDR, CDR2 SFDVKD. The CDR3 totals 13 residues. Trimming left V 9 bases short and J 1 base short, with 6 bases between.

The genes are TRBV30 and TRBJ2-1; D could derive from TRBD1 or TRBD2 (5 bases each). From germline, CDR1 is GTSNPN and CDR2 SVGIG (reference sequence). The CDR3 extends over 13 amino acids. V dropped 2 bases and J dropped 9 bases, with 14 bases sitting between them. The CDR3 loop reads CAWSRDRWGEQFF. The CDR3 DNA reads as TGTGCCTGGAGTCGGGACCGATGGGGTGAGCAGTTCTTC.